The sample holds a few counts of the clone carrying this TCR beta chain. Antigen unknown. These data are taken from a study of OX40 agonist ivuxolimab in advanced cancers. Some clones are missing from TCRdb's copy, which holds only in-frame ones; the method was immunoSEQ multiplex PCR. The repertoire holds 75,000 to 80,000 clones, with around 87% as singletons. Study results and caveats: The mean number of expanded clones was higher in CD8+ T cells than in CD4+.

This clonotype was sampled from an adult with an advanced solid tumor such as melanoma, head and neck, liver or kidney cancer. The source was CD4+ or CD8+ T cells sorted from blood, collected in a trial of the OX40 agonist ivuxolimab.

The CDR3 DNA reads as TGCGCCAGCAGCCAACAACGAACTAGCGGGGGGGAGCAGTACTTC. Its protein product is CASSQQRTSGGEQYF. The genes are TRBV4-3 and TRBJ2-7; the match to TRBD2 covers 12 bases. Germline CDR1 reads LGHNA; CDR2 reads YSLEER. V was pared by 2 bases and J by 7 bases, with 6 bases of the junction left unmatched. The CDR3 covers 15 residues.